One sample yielded the 25 T cell receptor beta chains listed below, sequenced in a study of graft-versus-host responses after intestinal transplantation. Some clones are missing from TCRdb's copy, which holds only in-frame ones; the method was immunoSEQ multiplex PCR. The sample contains some 10,000 clones, about 31% of which appear only once. This material consisted of alloreactive CD4+ T cells from a mixed lymphocyte reaction culture, taken before transplantation. Subset here: CFSE-low proliferating T cells sorted from approximately 6-day pre-transplant mixed lymphocyte reaction (GvH or HvG direction). The receptors derive from a human patient who was an organ donor for intestinal transplantation.

The chain links TRBV27 to TRBJ2-7; 7 bases are shared with TRBD1. CDR3 length equals 14 residues. The V segment lost 3 bases and the J segment 2 bases; nucleotides outside the gene matches: 4. Germline CDR1 reads MNHEY; CDR2 reads SMNVEV (reference sequence). Here the CDR3 reads CASSFRTGPYEQYF. The CDR3 DNA sequence: TGTGCCAGCAGTTTCCGGACAGGTCCCTACGAGCAGTACTTC.

V and J are TRBV7-6 and TRBJ2-2; 10 bases match TRBD2. CDR1 and CDR2 (germline): SGHVS, FNYEAQ. V lost 0 bases, J lost 0 bases, and 4 bases stayed unmatched. The CDR3 runs 18 residues. The CDR3: CASSLALAGASNTGELFF. The DNA of the CDR3 is TGTGCCAGCAGCTTAGCCCTAGCGGGGGCCTCGAACACCGGGGAGCTGTTTTTT.

This clone showed up just a few times. This sequence joins TRBV29-1 and TRBJ2-3; 12 bases align to TRBD2. In germline, CDR1 is SQVTM, CDR2 ANQGSEA. J gave up 6 bases and V 4 bases, and 5 bases lay outside the gene matches. The CDR3 has 14 amino acids. The CDR3 is CSVAWTSGADTQYF. In DNA, the CDR3 is TGCAGCGTTGCCTGGACTAGCGGGGCCGATACGCAGTATTTT.

This clone was observed a single time. The V and J genes are TRBV6-5 and TRBJ2-5; maybe TRBD2 (6 bases). V was trimmed by 11 bases and J by 1 base, leaving 11 bases between them. Germline CDR1 MNHEY, CDR2 SVGAGI. The CDR3 contains 12 residues. The CDR3 DNA reads TGTGCCGACCATAGCGGCCAAGAGACCCAGTACTTC. This gives the protein CADHSGQETQYF.

A remark on this clone: Germline and junction disagree at one end, which may indicate a read error. The chain recombines TRBV7-9 with TRBJ1-1; 8 nucleotides align to TRBD1. Germline loops: CDR1 SEHNR, CDR2 FQNEAQ (reference sequence). This CDR3 region has 14 residues. CDR3 protein: CAGSLGQGNTEAFF. CDR3 nucleotide sequence: TGTGCCGGCAGCCTAGGACAGGGGAACACTGAAGCTTTCTTT.

This chain connects TRBV7-3 to TRBJ2-1; D remains ambiguous. Germline-derived CDR1 and CDR2 are SGHTA and FQGTGA. The CDR3 extends over 14 amino acids. The V gene lost 2 bases and the J gene lost 6 bases, with 11 bases spanning the gap. CDR3 sequence (DNA): TGTGCCAGCAGCTTATTGCCCCCGGTCAATGAGCAGTTCTTC. The encoded protein is CASSLLPPVNEQFF.

V and J are TRBV10-3 and TRBJ2-1; D call uncertain. Per germline, CDR1 ENHRY and CDR2 SYGVKD. The V end lost 4 bases, the J end lost 8 bases, and 18 bases lay between the germline ends. The CDR3 sequence is 15 residues long. CDR3 loop: CAISAGIFNGDEQFF. The CDR3 DNA follows: TGTGCCATCAGTGCTGGCATCTTCAATGGGGATGAGCAGTTCTTC.

This clone was counted between two and nine times. The chain combines TRBV18 with TRBJ2-5; D uncertain. This CDR3 has 12 amino acids. Trimming stripped 3 bases from V and 2 bases from J, with 4 bases between. CDR1 is KGHSH, CDR2 LQKENI, per germline. CDR3 sequence (DNA): TGTGCCAGCTCACCCGGTCAAGAGACCCAGTACTTC. Translating it yields CASSPGQETQYF.

V usage is TRBV9 and J usage is TRBJ1-6; 8 positions agree with TRBD1. The CDR3 is made up of 13 amino acids. The junction had 0 bases not matched to a gene; V was cut back by 3 bases and J by 7 bases. Germline CDR1 is SGDLS and CDR2 is YYNGEE. CDR3 loop: CASSGQGNSPLHF. The CDR3 region has the DNA TGTGCCAGCAGCGGACAGGGGAATTCACCCCTCCACTTT.

The genes are TRBV4-3 and TRBJ1-2; maybe TRBD1 (5 bases). The CDR3 loop spans 18 amino acids. V was cut by 0 bases and J by 4 bases, with 21 bases left in between. Germline lookup yields CDR1 LGHNA and CDR2 YSLEER. DNA for the CDR3: TGCGCCAGCAGCCAAGAAACATCGGGGTGGGAGGGACTCTATGGCTACACCTTC. Translation: CASSQETSGWEGLYGYTF.

The chain joins TRBV30 to TRBJ2-2; 7 nucleotides agree with TRBD1. CDR3 size: 15 residues. The germline V gene has CDR1 GTSNPN and CDR2 SVGIG (reference sequence). V gave up 6 bases and J gave up 1 base; unmatched junction bases: 8. CDR3 region: CACLPGTENTGELFF. CDR3 DNA: TGTGCCTGTTTGCCCGGGACAGAGAACACCGGGGAGCTGTTTTTT.

This chain connects TRBV10-3 to TRBJ2-3; 10 nucleotides agree with TRBD2. The CDR3 extends over 15 amino acids. V shed 5 bases and J 3 bases; nucleotides not matched to a gene: 5. The germline gives CDR1 ENHRY, CDR2 SYGVKD. The CDR3 nucleotides read TGTGCCATCAGTCTAGCGGGGGCCTTGACAGATACGCAGTATTTT. Amino acids: CAISLAGALTDTQYF.

This clone was seen only a few times. This chain joins TRBV28 and TRBJ1-3; D remains unclear. The V end lost 5 bases, the J end lost 3 bases, and 11 bases lay between the germline ends. The germline CDR1 and CDR2 sequences are MDHEN and SYDVKM. This CDR3 region has 14 residues. The CDR3 region is CASSIGGNGNTIYF. DNA for the CDR3: TGTGCCAGCAGTATTGGAGGGAATGGAAACACCATATATTTT.

This chain joins TRBV10-3 and TRBJ2-1; D is perhaps TRBD1 or TRBD2 (5 bases each). Germline V gives CDR1 ENHRY, CDR2 SYGVKD. This CDR3 spans 15 amino acids. Between the trimmed V and J ends, which lost 4 bases and 8 bases, there was a span of 18 bases. CDR3 bases: TGTGCCATCAGTGTATTCGGGGCCTGGGGAGATGAGCAGTTCTTC. Residues: CAISVFGAWGDEQFF.

This clone was seen a few times. V is TRBV10-1 and J is TRBJ2-7; 9 bases match TRBD1. The junction had 5 bases not matched to a gene; V was cut back by 6 bases and J by 5 bases. The CDR3 contains 13 residues. CDR1 and CDR2 (germline): WNHNN, SYGVQD (reference sequence). CDR3 loop: CASSRTGEDEQYF. CDR3 nucleotide sequence: TGCGCCAGCAGCCGGACAGGGGAGGACGAGCAGTACTTC.

This clone occurred a few times. V and J are TRBV7-9 and TRBJ1-1; 8 nucleotides align to TRBD1. Germline CDR1 and CDR2: SEHNR and FQNEAQ (reference sequence). The CDR3 runs 15 residues. The ends lost 5 bases at V and 1 base at J; junction bases unmatched: 6. CDR3 DNA sequence: TGTGCCAGCAGCCCAGGTGGGACAGGGAACACTGAAGCTTTCTTT. It specifies CASSPGGTGNTEAFF.

The CDR3 loop is CASGGQGAGEKLFF. As DNA, the CDR3 is TGTGCCAGCGGGGGACAGGGGGCCGGTGAAAAACTGTTTTTT. This chain uses TRBV6-5 with TRBJ1-4; 12 bases are shared with TRBD1. The germline V gene encodes CDR1 MNHEY and CDR2 SVGAGI. The CDR3 contains 14 residues. Trimming removed 8 bases from V and 7 bases from J; junction bases left unmatched: 5.

V usage is TRBV5-8 and J usage is TRBJ2-7; D remains unclear. Trimming stripped 0 bases from V and 1 base from J, with 5 bases between. The germline V gene encodes CDR1 SGHTS and CDR2 YDEGEE. The CDR3 is 13 amino acids. CDR3 region: CASSLGQSYEQYF. The CDR3 region has the DNA TGTGCCAGCAGCTTGGGACAATCCTACGAGCAGTACTTC.

This clone was seen only a few times. The chain has TRBV29-1 and TRBJ2-5; 7 positions match TRBD1. CDR3 length: 14 amino acids. J was trimmed by 4 bases and V by 7 bases; bases with no gene match: 12. The germline gives CDR1 SQVTM, CDR2 ANQGSEA. CDR3 in amino acids: CSATTGTPRETQYF. The CDR3, as DNA: TGCAGCGCTACGACAGGGACCCCCAGAGAGACCCAGTACTTC.

The chain combines TRBV7-6 with TRBJ2-2; D is uncertain. The CDR3 has 16 residues. The germline V and J ends were trimmed by 2 bases and 2 bases, with 12 bases remaining between them. In germline, CDR1 is SGHVS, CDR2 FNYEAQ. The CDR3 protein is CASSLSAEINTGELFF. The DNA for the CDR3 is TGTGCCAGCAGCTTATCGGCAGAGATTAACACCGGGGAGCTGTTTTTT.

The rearrangement uses TRBV5-4 and TRBJ2-7; no reliable D call. Deletions cut 2 bases from V and 4 bases from J, with 10 bases between. The CDR3 spans 13 residues. CDR1 is SGHNT and CDR2 is YYREEE in the germline V gene (reference sequence). The CDR3 loop is CASSFPDRYEQYF. The CDR3 nucleotides are TGTGCCAGCAGCTTCCCAGACCGTTACGAGCAGTACTTC.

The chain carries TRBV7-6 and TRBJ1-1; a possible D gene is TRBD1 (5 bases). Trimming took off 2 bases at V and 8 bases at J, with 12 bases between the two ends. This CDR3 contains 13 residues. CDR1 and CDR2 from the germline V gene are SGHVS and FNYEAQ. Here the CDR3 DNA reads TGTGCCAGCAGCTTAAGGGGCGGGCGGGAAGCTTTCTTT. Translating it yields CASSLRGGREAFF.

This clone has more than one count but fewer than ten. The genes are TRBV5-8 and TRBJ2-5; D gene unclear. CDR1 SGHTS and CDR2 YDEGEE come from the germline V gene. V dropped 0 bases and J dropped 6 bases, with 15 bases sitting between them. The CDR3 totals 15 residues. In DNA form, the CDR3 reads TGTGCCAGCAGCTTGGAAATCGCCCAAGGGCAGACCCAGTACTTC. Encoded protein: CASSLEIAQGQTQYF.

The chain combines TRBV7-9 with TRBJ1-2; D gene uncertain. Trimming pared 0 bases from V and 6 bases from J, leaving 11 bases between. Looked up from germline, CDR1 is SEHNR and CDR2 is FQNEAQ (reference sequence). The CDR3 consists of 14 residues. CDR3 in DNA: TGTGCCAGCAGCTTAGCGATTCGAGAAGATGGCTACACCTTC. Protein sequence: CASSLAIREDGYTF. Full variable domain (missing parts from reference TRBV7-9 and TRBJ1-2): DTGVSQNPRHKITKRGQNVTFRCDPISEHNRLYWYRQTLGQGPEFLTYFQNEAQLEKSRLLSDRFSAERPKGSFSTLEIQRTEQGDSAMYLCASSLAIREDGYTFGSGTRLTVV.

This clone was detected a few times. DNA for the CDR3: TGCGCCAGCAGCGCCCGGACTAGCGGGGGTGCAGATACGCAGTATTTT. It specifies CASSARTSGGADTQYF. The chain joins TRBV4-3 to TRBJ2-3; TRBD2 matches at 13 bases. Trimming cost V 5 bases and J 4 bases; bases outside gene matches: 6. The CDR3 has 16 residues. Germline V gene data show CDR1 as LGHNA and CDR2 as YSLEER.